The T cell receptor (beta chain) under discussion was sequenced for a study of T cell changes during pregnancy in multiple sclerosis. The CDR3 is 14 amino acids. Per germline, CDR1 MNHEY and CDR2 SVGAGI. The V end was cut by 6 bases, the J end by 0 bases, with 9 bases between. TCRdb keeps only in-frame clones here, not all; method: immunoSEQ multiplex PCR. The table has about 32,000 clones, about 93% seen once. This specimen was CD4+ T cells from peripheral blood mononuclear cells, taken in the second trimester of pregnancy. This sequence was found in a female donor with multiple sclerosis, enrolled in a pregnancy study. The chain combines TRBV6-5 with TRBJ2-1, with D maybe TRBD1 (6 bases). CDR3: CASRGQSSYNEQFF. The CDR3 DNA follows: TGTGCCAGCAGAGGACAGAGCTCCTACAATGAGCAGTTCTTC.